This T cell receptor beta chain stems from a study of T cell responses to AZD1222 COVID-19 vaccine. Broader study findings: Vaccine-associated CD4 TCRs spanned spike, dominant at 160-218 and 743-854. Mostly white British, mostly female donors; authors suggested clonal diversity may be underestimated.

Assay: immunoSEQ multiplex PCR; the TCRdb copy retains only in-frame clones and omits some. The table has around 140,000 clones, 90% to 95% seen once. Details on this clone: Its specificity is not known.

V lost 0 bases and J lost 0, with 8 bases in between. Per germline, CDR1 SGHNT and CDR2 YYREEE (reference sequence). The CDR3 totals 15 residues. This receptor was taken from an adult in good health. The source material was peripheral blood, sampled on day 0 of MenACWY control vaccination. V usage is TRBV5-4 and J usage is TRBJ2-3; D remains unclear. The CDR3 sequence is CASSLVGWSTDTQYF. CDR3 in DNA: TGTGCCAGCAGCTTGGTTGGGTGGAGCACAGATACGCAGTATTTT.